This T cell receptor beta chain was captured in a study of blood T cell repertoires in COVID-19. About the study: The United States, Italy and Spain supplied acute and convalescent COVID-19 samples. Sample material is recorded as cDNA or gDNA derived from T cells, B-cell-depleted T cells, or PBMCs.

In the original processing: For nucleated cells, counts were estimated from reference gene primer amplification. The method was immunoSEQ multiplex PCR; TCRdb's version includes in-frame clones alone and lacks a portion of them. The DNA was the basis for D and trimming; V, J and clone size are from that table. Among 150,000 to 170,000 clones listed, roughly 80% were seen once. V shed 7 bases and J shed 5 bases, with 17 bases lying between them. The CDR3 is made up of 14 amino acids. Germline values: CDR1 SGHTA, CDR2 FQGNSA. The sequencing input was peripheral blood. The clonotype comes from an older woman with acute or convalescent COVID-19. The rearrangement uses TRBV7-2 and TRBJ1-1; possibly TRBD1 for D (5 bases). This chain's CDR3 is CASIWGGVDTEAFF. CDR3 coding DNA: TGTGCCAGCATTTGGGGGGGAGTGGATACTGAAGCTTTCTTT.